This TCR beta chain came from a study of technical replicates of blood from a handful of donors. Sequencing used immunoSEQ multiplex PCR; TCRdb keeps in-frame clones, though not all of them. The sample contains 79,000 or so clones, around 96% of which appear only once. The ends lost 0 bases at V and 2 bases at J; junction bases unmatched: 7. CDR3 size: 16 residues. Germline V gene data show CDR1 as GTSNPN and CDR2 as SVGIG (reference sequence). V is TRBV30 and J is TRBJ2-1; 7 bases align to TRBD2. The specimen sequenced was T cells isolated from PBMCs. The sequence came from a human donor in good health. CDR3 residues: CAWSVRLAAAYNEQFF. CDR3 DNA sequence: TGTGCCTGGAGTGTTAGGCTAGCGGCCGCCTACAATGAGCAGTTCTTC.